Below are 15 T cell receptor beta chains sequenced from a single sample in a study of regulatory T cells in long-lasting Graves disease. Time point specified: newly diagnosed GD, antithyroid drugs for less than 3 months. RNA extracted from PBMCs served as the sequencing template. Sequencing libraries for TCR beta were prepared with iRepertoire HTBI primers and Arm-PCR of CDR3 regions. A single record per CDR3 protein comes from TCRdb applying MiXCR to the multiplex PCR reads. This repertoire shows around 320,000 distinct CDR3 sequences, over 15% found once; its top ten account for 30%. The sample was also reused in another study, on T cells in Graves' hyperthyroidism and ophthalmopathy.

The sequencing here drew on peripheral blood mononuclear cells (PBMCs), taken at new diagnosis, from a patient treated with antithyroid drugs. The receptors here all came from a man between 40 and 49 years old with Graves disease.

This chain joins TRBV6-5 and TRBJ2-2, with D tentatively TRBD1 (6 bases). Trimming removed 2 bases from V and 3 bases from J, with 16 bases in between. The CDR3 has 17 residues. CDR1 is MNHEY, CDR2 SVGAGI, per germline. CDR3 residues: CASSYDSETGYTGELFF. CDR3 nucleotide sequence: TGTGCCAGCAGTTACGATAGTGAGACAGGTTACACCGGGGAGCTGTTTTTT.

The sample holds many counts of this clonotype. The CDR3 loop reads CASSPGRGNTEAFF. The DNA for the CDR3 is TGTGCCAGCTCACCGGGACGGGGGAACACTGAAGCTTTCTTT. The chain employs TRBV18 and TRBJ1-1; D may be TRBD1 (5 bases). The germline V gene has CDR1 KGHSH and CDR2 LQKENI. V lost 3 bases, J lost 1 base, and 9 bases lay in between. This CDR3 comprises 14 residues. The variable domain in full, completed from reference TRBV18 and TRBJ1-1, reads NAGVMQNPRHLVRRRGQEARLRCSPMKGHSHVYWYRQLPEEGLKFMVYLQKENIIDESGMPKERFSAEFPKEGPSILRIQQVVRGDSAAYFCASSPGRGNTEAFFGQGTRLTVV.

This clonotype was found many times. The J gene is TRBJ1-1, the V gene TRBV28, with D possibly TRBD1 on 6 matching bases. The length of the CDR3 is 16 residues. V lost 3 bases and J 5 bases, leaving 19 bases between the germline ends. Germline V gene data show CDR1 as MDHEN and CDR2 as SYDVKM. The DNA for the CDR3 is TGTGCCAGCAGTTTCGACAGGAAGAGGGGGGTAACTGAAGCTTTCTTT. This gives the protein CASSFDRKRGVTEAFF.

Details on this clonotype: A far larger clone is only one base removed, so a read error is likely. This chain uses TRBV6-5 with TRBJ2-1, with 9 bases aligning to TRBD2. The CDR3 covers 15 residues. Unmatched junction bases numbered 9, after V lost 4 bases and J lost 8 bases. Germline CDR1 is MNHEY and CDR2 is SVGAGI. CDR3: CASSLPRTSADEQFF. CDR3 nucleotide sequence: TGTGCCAGCAGTTTACCCAGGACTAGCGCCGATGAGCAGTTCTTC.

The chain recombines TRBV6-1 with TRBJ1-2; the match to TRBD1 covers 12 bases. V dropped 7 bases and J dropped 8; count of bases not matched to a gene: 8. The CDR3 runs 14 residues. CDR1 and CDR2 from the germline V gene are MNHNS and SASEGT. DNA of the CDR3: TGTGCCAGCACTCTCGGGACAGGGGGCTCAGGCTACACCTTC. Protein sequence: CASTLGTGGSGYTF.

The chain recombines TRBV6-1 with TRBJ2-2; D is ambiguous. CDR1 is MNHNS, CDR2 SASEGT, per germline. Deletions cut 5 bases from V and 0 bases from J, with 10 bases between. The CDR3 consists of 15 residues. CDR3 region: CASSLRATNTGELFF. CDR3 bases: TGTGCCAGCAGTCTCCGGGCCACGAACACCGGGGAGCTGTTTTTT.

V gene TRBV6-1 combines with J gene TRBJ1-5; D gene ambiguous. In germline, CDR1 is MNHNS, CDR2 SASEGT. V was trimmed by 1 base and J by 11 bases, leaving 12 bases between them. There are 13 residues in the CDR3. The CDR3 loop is CASSEGQFMAQHF. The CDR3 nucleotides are TGTGCCAGCAGTGAAGGTCAATTCATGGCCCAGCATTTT.

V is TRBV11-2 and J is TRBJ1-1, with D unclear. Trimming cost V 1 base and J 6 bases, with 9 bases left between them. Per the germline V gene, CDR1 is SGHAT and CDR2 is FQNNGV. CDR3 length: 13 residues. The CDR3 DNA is TGTGCCAGCAGCTTAGGACGGGTGGCTGAAGCTTTCTTT. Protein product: CASSLGRVAEAFF.

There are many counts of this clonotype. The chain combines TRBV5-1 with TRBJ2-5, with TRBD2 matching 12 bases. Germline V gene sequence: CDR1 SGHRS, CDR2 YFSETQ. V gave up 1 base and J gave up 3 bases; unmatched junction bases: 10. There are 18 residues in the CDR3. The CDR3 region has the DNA TGCGCCAGCAGCTTGAGGCGGCTAGCGGGGGGGCCGAAAGAGACCCAGTACTTC. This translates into CASSLRRLAGGPKETQYF.

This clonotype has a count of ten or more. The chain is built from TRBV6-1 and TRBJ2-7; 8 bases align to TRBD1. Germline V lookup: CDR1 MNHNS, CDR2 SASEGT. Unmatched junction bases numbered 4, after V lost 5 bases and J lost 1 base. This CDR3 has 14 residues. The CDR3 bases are TGTGCCAGCAGTCAACAGGGGGTGTCCTACGAGCAGTACTTC. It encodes CASSQQGVSYEQYF.

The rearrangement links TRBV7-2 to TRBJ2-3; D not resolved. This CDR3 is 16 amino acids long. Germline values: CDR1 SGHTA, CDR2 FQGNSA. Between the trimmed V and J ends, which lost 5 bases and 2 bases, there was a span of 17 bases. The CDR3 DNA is TGTGCCAGCAGCCTCCGACGGCTACTAAACACAGATACGCAGTATTTT. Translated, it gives CASSLRRLLNTDTQYF.

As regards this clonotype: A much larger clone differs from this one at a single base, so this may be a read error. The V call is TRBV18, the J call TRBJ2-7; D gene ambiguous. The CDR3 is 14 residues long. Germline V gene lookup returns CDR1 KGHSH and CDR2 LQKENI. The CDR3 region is CASPPSGILYEQYF. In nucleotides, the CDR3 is TGTGCCAGCCCACCCTCAGGAATCTTATACGAGCAGTACTTC.

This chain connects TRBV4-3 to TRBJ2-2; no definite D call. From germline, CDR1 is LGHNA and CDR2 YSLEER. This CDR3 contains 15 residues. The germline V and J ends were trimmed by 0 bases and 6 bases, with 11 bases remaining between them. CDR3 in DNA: TGCGCCAGCAGCCAAGATGTTCTAGACGCCGGGGAGCTGTTTTTT. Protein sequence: CASSQDVLDAGELFF.

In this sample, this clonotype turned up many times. CDR3 sequence: CASRRSVQETQYF. The CDR3 nucleotides are TGTGCCAGCCGGCGGTCGGTACAAGAGACCCAGTACTTC. The chain combines TRBV5-6 with TRBJ2-5; no clear D gene. The CDR3 sequence is 13 residues long. With 7 bases removed from V and 2 bases from J, the gap between germline ends came to 12 bases. Germline-derived CDR1 and CDR2 are SGHDT and YYEEEE.

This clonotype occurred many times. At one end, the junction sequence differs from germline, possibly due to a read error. This chain's CDR3 is CASSLEFGGLSDF. DNA of the CDR3: TGTGCCAGCAGCTTAGAATTTGGGGGACTCAGCGATTTT. This rearrangement joins TRBV11-3 to TRBJ2-3; a possible D gene is TRBD2 (6 bases). Looked up from germline, CDR1 is SGHNT and CDR2 is YENEEA. This CDR3 comprises 13 residues.